The TCR beta chain described here comes from a study of CD4 T cells in relation to SARS-CoV-2 and coronaviruses. V trimming: 5 bases; J trimming: 8 bases; junction bases outside the gene matches: 7. Per the germline V gene, CDR1 is MNHEY and CDR2 is SMNVEV (reference sequence). The CDR3 has 15 amino acids. Before the COVID-19 pandemic, during about 2010-2018, CD4+ T cells were taken from unexposed donors. Isolation of CD4+ T cells took place after about 9 days in culture. Note on this clone: Its target is unknown.

Profiling relied on immunoSEQ multiplex PCR, and the TCRdb table lists in-frame clones only, not all of them. Of about 17,000 clones in the sample, 79% were seen once. Sequenced material: CD4+ T cells from PBMCs, cultured in vitro. The receptor's source is a human donor in good health. The chain carries TRBV27 and TRBJ2-2; 11 bases fit TRBD2. For the CDR3, the DNA is TGTGCCAGCAGTCGACTAGCGGGATCGGGAGGGGAGCTGTTTTTT. Translating it yields CASSRLAGSGGELFF.